The 17 T cell receptor beta chains below come from one sample, sequenced in a study of T cells in Graves' hyperthyroidism and ophthalmopathy. Amplification targeted TCR beta CDR3 regions from RNA transcripts. HTBI primers drove first-round RT-PCR of the TCR CDR3. TCRdb passed the multiplex PCR reads through MiXCR, listing each CDR3 protein once. The data contain 500,000 or so distinct CDR3 sequences, roughly 16% of them singletons. The sequenced sample was blood. Receptors were obtained from a woman in her twenties or thirties with Graves' ophthalmopathy.

This clonotype has a count of ten or more. V gene TRBV6-1 combines with J gene TRBJ2-1; D is ambiguous. Germline assignment: CDR1 MNHNS and CDR2 SASEGT. There are 15 residues in the CDR3. The ends were cut back, 5 bases at V and 0 bases at J, with 11 bases in the middle. The CDR3 protein is CASSQVLSSYNEQFF. CDR3 DNA: TGTGCCAGCAGTCAGGTTTTAAGCTCCTACAATGAGCAGTTCTTC.

The chain has TRBV7-9 and TRBJ2-5; 7 nucleotides match TRBD1. V lost 3 bases, J lost 4 bases, and 17 bases stayed unmatched. The CDR3 sequence is 18 residues long. Germline V lookup: CDR1 SEHNR, CDR2 FQNEAQ (reference sequence). The CDR3 protein is CASSLPLSPMAGGETQYF. DNA of the CDR3: TGTGCCAGCAGCTTGCCTCTGTCACCGATGGCAGGGGGAGAGACCCAGTACTTC. The full variable domain, in which reference TRBV7-9 and TRBJ2-5 provide the parts outside the CDR3, is DTGVSQNPRHKITKRGQNVTFRCDPISEHNRLYWYRQTLGQGPEFLTYFQNEAQLEKSRLLSDRFSAERPKGSFSTLEIQRTEQGDSAMYLCASSLPLSPMAGGETQYFGPGTRLLVL.

This clonotype was detected many times. The chain has TRBV7-7 and TRBJ2-1, with TRBD1 as a possible D gene (5 bases). In germline, CDR1 is SSHAT, CDR2 FNYEAQ (reference sequence). This CDR3 contains 13 residues. V was shortened by 4 bases and J by 7 bases, with 11 bases between the two germline ends. The CDR3 nucleotides are TGTGCCAGCAGCTATTCCAGGGTGAATGAGCAGTTCTTC. Translation gives CASSYSRVNEQFF.

This clonotype was seen at least ten times. DNA of the CDR3: TGTGCCAGCAGCTGGAGAGGGGGGGGGGAGACCCAGTACTTC. This sequence encodes CASSWRGGGETQYF. This chain uses TRBV7-2 with TRBJ2-5; a possible D gene is TRBD2 (7 bases). CDR1 is SGHTA and CDR2 is FQGNSA in the germline V gene. Trimming left V 4 bases short and J 5 bases short, with 14 bases between. The CDR3 totals 14 residues.

This clonotype has more than one count but fewer than ten. A read error is possible here, since a much larger clone lies one base away. This chain links TRBV30 with TRBJ2-7; D not resolved. Germline V gene data show CDR1 as GTSNPN and CDR2 as SVGIG (reference sequence). This CDR3 has 14 amino acids. Written as DNA, the CDR3 is TGTGCCTGGAGTGTAGGCTACCCCCTCTACGGGCAGTACTTC. This gives the protein CAWSVGYPLYGQYF. Looking up the rest from reference TRBV30 and TRBJ2-7 gives the full variable domain: SQTIHQWPATLVQPVGSPLSLECTVEGTSNPNLYWYRQAAGRGLQLLFYSVGIGQISSEVPQNLSASRPQDRQFILSSKKLLLSDSGFYLCAWSVGYPLYGQYFGPGTRLTVT.

This clonotype was detected many times. This chain uses TRBV18 with TRBJ2-1; a possible D gene is TRBD2 (6 bases). V was clipped by 5 bases and J by 5 bases, with 10 bases between them. The V gene's germline CDR1 is KGHSH and CDR2 LQKENI. This CDR3 is 13 amino acids long. The CDR3 bases are TGTGCCAGCTCATCGGGACTCCACAATGAGCAGTTCTTC. Residues: CASSSGLHNEQFF.

The J gene is TRBJ2-3, the V gene TRBV4-1, with unresolved D. The CDR3 runs 11 residues. Germline V gene lookup returns CDR1 MGHRA and CDR2 YSYEKL. Deletions cut 1 base from V and 10 bases from J, with 6 bases between. The CDR3 loop is CASSQGTSQYF. CDR3 DNA sequence: TGCGCCAGCAGCCAAGGCACTTCGCAGTATTTT.

This clonotype was detected only a few times. The chain links TRBV19 to TRBJ1-5; D not certain. This CDR3 comprises 13 residues. With 3 bases removed from V and 5 bases from J, the gap between germline ends came to 8 bases. CDR1 is LNHDA, CDR2 SQIVND, per germline (reference sequence). CDR3 loop: CASSINSYQPQHF. CDR3 DNA: TGTGCCAGTAGTATTAACAGCTATCAGCCCCAGCATTTT.

The CDR3 sequence: CASRPGTSGTPDTQYF. The CDR3 nucleotides read TGTGCCAGCAGACCCGGGACTAGCGGGACCCCAGATACGCAGTATTTT. The chain recombines TRBV6-2 or TRBV6-3 with TRBJ2-3, with TRBD2 identical over 13 bases. Unmatched junction bases numbered 7, after V lost 6 bases and J lost 4 bases. The CDR3 is 16 amino acids. CDR1 is MNHEY and CDR2 is SVGEGT in the germline V gene.

To note about this clonotype: This may be a read error: a much more frequent sequence differs by one nucleotide. This sequence joins TRBV7-2 and TRBJ1-2; no clear D. This CDR3 comprises 14 residues. Germline loops: CDR1 SGHTA, CDR2 FQGNSA. CDR3 DNA: TGTGCCAGCAGCTTAGCCGGAATTAACTATGGCTACGCCTTC. Translating gives CASSLAGINYGYAF.

There are many counts of this clonotype. The chain uses TRBV30 and TRBJ1-1, with TRBD1 identical over 7 bases. The CDR3 has 15 residues. CDR1 and CDR2 (germline): GTSNPN, SVGIG (reference sequence). V trimming: 2 bases; J trimming: 1 base; junction bases outside the gene matches: 7. CDR3 protein: CAWSSTGVRNTEAFF. The DNA of the CDR3 is TGTGCCTGGAGTTCAACAGGGGTTCGGAACACTGAAGCTTTCTTT.

This clonotype appeared a few times. This may come from a read error, since a much larger clone is one base off. The rearrangement uses TRBV12-3 or TRBV12-4 and TRBJ2-1; TRBD1 aligns across 7 bases. The CDR3 is 15 residues long. The CDR3 DNA reads TGTGCCGGCAGGTCCGGGACAGACGCCTACAATGAGCAGTTCTTC. Residues: CAGRSGTDAYNEQFF.

This clonotype has only a few counts. The chain is built from TRBV4-3 and TRBJ2-1, with D possibly being TRBD1 or TRBD2 (6 bases each). There are 13 residues in the CDR3. Germline loops: CDR1 LGHNA, CDR2 YSLEER. Trimming took 0 bases from V and 8 from J, leaving 8 bases between them. The CDR3 loop reads CASSQEGGYEQFF. In nucleotides, the CDR3 is TGCGCCAGCAGCCAAGAAGGGGGGTATGAGCAGTTCTTC.

V is TRBV12-3 or TRBV12-4 and J is TRBJ2-3; 10 bases agree with TRBD2. The CDR3 runs 15 residues. V was clipped by 4 bases and J by 4 bases; unmatched bases: 5. This CDR3 is CASSSAGGAPDTQYF. The CDR3 DNA reads TGTGCCAGCAGTTCAGCGGGAGGGGCCCCAGATACGCAGTATTTT.

This clonotype was detected many times. The chain carries TRBV11-2 and TRBJ2-2; 9 nucleotides match TRBD2. Per germline, CDR1 SGHAT and CDR2 FQNNGV. CDR3 size: 16 residues. The J segment lost 8 bases and the V segment lost 3 bases, leaving 10 bases of the junction unmatched. CDR3 bases: TGTGCCAGCAGCTTGGAGGCCGCACTAGCGGGTGGGGAGCTGTTTTTT. Protein: CASSLEAALAGGELFF.

This clonotype has at least ten counts. The CDR3 DNA follows: TGTGCCAGCAGCTCGATGGGGTCTGAAGCTTTCTTT. Translating it yields CASSSMGSEAFF. The chain recombines TRBV11-3 with TRBJ1-1, with D hard to call. The CDR3 totals 12 residues. The germline V and J ends were trimmed by 4 bases and 6 bases, with 9 bases remaining between them. The V gene's germline CDR1 is SGHNT and CDR2 YENEEA.

This clonotype was observed at least ten times. The gene calls are TRBV20-1 and TRBJ2-5, with D maybe TRBD2 (6 bases). In germline, CDR1 is DFQATT, CDR2 SNEGSKA (reference sequence). The ends were cut back, 3 bases at V and 5 bases at J, with 19 bases in the middle. CDR3 length: 15 residues. CDR3 DNA sequence: TGCAGTGCTAGTTCGGGGGATCGAGTGGCGGAGACCCAGTACTTC. The encoded protein is CSASSGDRVAETQYF.